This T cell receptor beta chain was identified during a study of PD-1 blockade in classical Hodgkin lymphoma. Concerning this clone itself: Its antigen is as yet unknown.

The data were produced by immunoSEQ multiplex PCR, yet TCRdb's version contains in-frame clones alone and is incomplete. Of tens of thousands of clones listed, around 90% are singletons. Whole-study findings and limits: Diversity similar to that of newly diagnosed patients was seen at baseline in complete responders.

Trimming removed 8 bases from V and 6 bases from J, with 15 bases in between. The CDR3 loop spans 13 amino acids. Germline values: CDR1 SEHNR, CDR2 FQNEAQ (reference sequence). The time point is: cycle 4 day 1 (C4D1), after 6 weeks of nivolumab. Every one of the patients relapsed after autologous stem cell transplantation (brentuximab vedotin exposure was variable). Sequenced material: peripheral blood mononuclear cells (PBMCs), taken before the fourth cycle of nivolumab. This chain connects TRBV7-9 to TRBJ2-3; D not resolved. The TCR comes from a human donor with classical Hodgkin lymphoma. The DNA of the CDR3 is TGTGCCAGCCTAACCCCAAGGGCCGATACGCAGTATTTT. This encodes CASLTPRADTQYF. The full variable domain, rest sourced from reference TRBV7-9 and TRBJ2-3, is DTGVSQNPRHKITKRGQNVTFRCDPISEHNRLYWYRQTLGQGPEFLTYFQNEAQLEKSRLLSDRFSAERPKGSFSTLEIQRTEQGDSAMYLCASLTPRADTQYFGPGTRLTVL.